The 26 T cell receptor beta chains below come from one sample, sequenced in a study of shared clonotypes between healthy human individuals. This table comes from immunoSEQ multiplex PCR, and its TCRdb copy is limited to in-frame clones, with some not included. The table has roughly 2,500,000 clones, roughly 93% seen once; the top ten hold about 0.39%. The sample comprised naive CD4+ T cells from PBMCs. Subset specified: CD45RA+ positively selected. The receptors here all came from a man younger than 30 in good health. Some clones in this sample may be carry-over from other donors' samples.

The chain joins TRBV11-2 to TRBJ2-1; D possibly corresponds to TRBD1 (5 bases). Deletions cut 3 bases from V and 12 bases from J, with 30 bases between. Germline V CDR1 and CDR2: SGHAT, FQNNGV. The length of the CDR3 is 18 residues. CDR3 amino acids: CASSFIGAARRGARGQFF. The CDR3 nucleotides are TGTGCCAGCAGCTTTATAGGGGCCGCAAGGAGAGGCGCTAGAGGGCAGTTCTTC.

The chain combines TRBV19 with TRBJ2-5, with TRBD1 identical over 8 bases. This CDR3 has 13 amino acids. The trim removed 3 bases at V and 4 bases at J, leaving 1 base unmatched. CDR1 and CDR2 (germline): LNHDA, SQIVND (reference sequence). CDR3 bases: TGTGCCAGTAGTATCACAGGGGGAGAGACCCAGTACTTC. Protein product: CASSITGGETQYF.

The table lists this clone with a count of one. The CDR3 DNA follows: TGCGCCAGCAGCCCGACAGGGTATAGCAATCAGCCCCAGCATTTT. As protein: CASSPTGYSNQPQHF. The chain carries TRBV5-1 and TRBJ1-5; 7 bases map to TRBD1. Trimming removed 4 bases from V and 0 bases from J; junction bases left unmatched: 4. The germline V gene encodes CDR1 SGHRS and CDR2 YFSETQ. The CDR3 totals 15 residues.

The rearrangement links TRBV6-5 to TRBJ2-1, with D tentatively TRBD1 (6 bases). The length of the CDR3 is 15 residues. Germline loops: CDR1 MNHEY, CDR2 SVGAGI. V lost 6 bases to trimming and J lost 0 bases, with 12 bases between them. The CDR3 loop reads CASRRTGSSYNEQFF. The DNA of the CDR3 is TGTGCCAGCAGACGTACAGGGAGCTCCTACAATGAGCAGTTCTTC.

To note about this clone: The sample contains more than one DNA sequence encoding this CDR3. V usage is TRBV18 and J usage is TRBJ2-5; tentative D call: TRBD1 (6 bases). Trimming shortened V by 3 bases and J by 4 bases, and 15 bases separated the two germline ends. This CDR3 has 15 amino acids. Germline V CDR1 and CDR2: KGHSH, LQKENI. Here the CDR3 reads CASSPPGQRGETQYF. As DNA, the CDR3 is TGTGCCAGCTCACCGCCGGGACAAAGAGGAGAGACCCAGTACTTC.

Of note for this clone: This specimen includes other DNA sequences encoding the same CDR3. The V call is TRBV28, the J call TRBJ2-4; the D is unclear. The CDR3 has 14 residues. Germline loops: CDR1 MDHEN, CDR2 SYDVKM. Between the trimmed V and J ends, which lost 6 bases and 1 base, there was a span of 10 bases. The DNA for the CDR3 is TGTGCCAGCAGCCTCCTCGGGGCCAAAAACATTCAGTACTTC. Translating gives CASSLLGAKNIQYF.

This chain connects TRBV7-7 to TRBJ2-5, with TRBD1 matching over 7 bases. The germline gives CDR1 SSHAT, CDR2 FNYEAQ (reference sequence). The V segment lost 1 base and the J segment 5 bases; nucleotides outside the gene matches: 7. The length of the CDR3 is 15 residues. The CDR3 region is CASSLEGRGWETQYF. Here the CDR3 DNA reads TGTGCCAGCAGCTTAGAGGGCAGGGGGTGGGAGACCCAGTACTTC.

This clone was detected once. V usage is TRBV9 and J usage is TRBJ1-3; 9 nucleotides match TRBD1. V shed 0 bases, J shed 4 bases, and the junction held 2 bases outside the gene matches. Germline values: CDR1 SGDLS, CDR2 YYNGEE. This CDR3 comprises 15 residues. The CDR3 loop reads CASSVGTGDGNTIYF. CDR3 coding DNA: TGTGCCAGCAGCGTAGGGACAGGGGACGGAAACACCATATATTTT.

The rearrangement joins TRBV6-4 to TRBJ2-7; D ambiguous. The CDR3 spans 14 residues. In germline, CDR1 is MRHNA, CDR2 SNTAGT. Trimming left V 2 bases short and J 0 bases short, with 8 bases between. CDR3 DNA sequence: TGTGCCAGCAGTGACAGATTCAGCTCCTACGAGCAGTACTTC. The encoded protein is CASSDRFSSYEQYF.

Turning to this clone: Other nucleotide sequences in the sample specify the same CDR3. The chain combines TRBV5-1 with TRBJ2-3; D is unresolved. V lost 3 bases and J lost 4, with 6 bases in between. The germline V gene has CDR1 SGHRS and CDR2 YFSETQ. This CDR3 comprises 12 residues. This CDR3 is CASSSESDTQYF. The CDR3 bases are TGCGCCAGCAGCTCGGAGTCAGATACGCAGTATTTT.

The chain joins TRBV5-6 to TRBJ1-5; 11 bases align to TRBD1. The V gene end was trimmed by 4 bases and the J gene end by 7 bases; junction bases not matched to a gene: 10. The CDR3 runs 16 residues. Germline CDR1 and CDR2: SGHDT and YYEEEE. CDR3 loop: CASSRRTGGGGQPQHF. The CDR3, as DNA: TGTGCCAGCAGCAGAAGGACAGGGGGCGGCGGCCAGCCCCAGCATTTT.

Note on this clone: The sample contains more than one DNA sequence encoding this CDR3. This chain connects TRBV5-1 to TRBJ2-2; TRBD2 aligns across 9 bases. The CDR3 is made up of 16 amino acids. Germline V CDR1 and CDR2: SGHRS, YFSETQ. Trimming at V came to 2 bases and at J to 0 bases, leaving 2 bases not matched to a gene. As DNA, the CDR3 is TGCGCCAGCAGCTTCTTAGCGGGAGCGAACACCGGGGAGCTGTTTTTT. Amino acid sequence: CASSFLAGANTGELFF.

The gene calls are TRBV7-9 and TRBJ2-7; 11 nucleotides match TRBD2. Trimming removed 3 bases from V and 7 bases from J; junction bases left unmatched: 8. The germline CDR1 and CDR2 sequences are SEHNR and FQNEAQ (reference sequence). CDR3 length equals 15 residues. In DNA, the CDR3 is TGTGCCAGCAGCTTTGGGACTAGCGGTGAGGGGGAGCAGTACTTC. It encodes CASSFGTSGEGEQYF.

This clone occurred a few times. Distinct nucleotide sequences in the sample also encode this CDR3. The chain couples TRBV2 to TRBJ1-5, with 10 bases lining up with TRBD1. Trimming cost V 4 bases and J 2 bases; bases outside gene matches: 2. The germline CDR1 and CDR2 sequences are SNHLY and FYNNEI. This CDR3 is 15 amino acids long. This CDR3 is CASSGQGARNQPQHF. DNA of the CDR3: TGTGCCAGCAGTGGACAGGGGGCTCGCAATCAGCCCCAGCATTTT.

The rearrangement joins TRBV6-1 to TRBJ2-1; D tentatively fits TRBD1 or TRBD2 (5 bases each). The CDR3 is 14 amino acids. Germline loops: CDR1 MNHNS, CDR2 SASEGT. Trimming took off 7 bases at V and 8 bases at J, with 18 bases between the two ends. CDR3 bases: TGTGCCAGCAACGTGGGACGGAAGCCCTATGAGCAGTTCTTC. This translates into CASNVGRKPYEQFF.

This chain joins TRBV2 and TRBJ2-5, with TRBD1 identical over 10 bases. J lost 4 bases, V lost 8 bases, and 10 bases had no gene match. Per the germline V gene, CDR1 is SNHLY and CDR2 is FYNNEI. This CDR3 spans 15 amino acids. CDR3 sequence: CASGVRQGAGETQYF. The DNA of the CDR3 is TGTGCCAGCGGGGTTCGACAGGGGGCCGGAGAGACCCAGTACTTC.

The J gene is TRBJ2-1, the V gene TRBV6-4; 8 nucleotides agree with TRBD2. The CDR3 has 16 amino acids. Per germline, CDR1 MRHNA and CDR2 SNTAGT. V was clipped by 0 bases and J by 6 bases; unmatched bases: 7. CDR3 nucleotide sequence: TGTGCCAGCAGTGACTCGAGGGCCAGCGGGAGCAATGAGCAGTTCTTC. The encoded protein is CASSDSRASGSNEQFF.

This chain uses TRBV2 with TRBJ1-5, with unresolved D. Germline-derived CDR1 and CDR2 are SNHLY and FYNNEI. Trimming took off 10 bases at V and 4 bases at J, with 14 bases between the two ends. CDR3 length: 13 amino acids. The CDR3 DNA reads TGTGCCACTTCCGGACGGGAAAATCAGCCCCAGCATTTT. This gives the protein CATSGRENQPQHF.

V gene TRBV18 combines with J gene TRBJ2-2; D gene unclear. CDR1 and CDR2 (germline): KGHSH, LQKENI. The CDR3 extends over 16 amino acids. Trimming stripped 3 bases from V and 3 bases from J, with 14 bases between. The CDR3 region has the DNA TGTGCCAGCTCACCCTTTACCCACACTTACACCGGGGAGCTGTTTTTT. It yields the protein CASSPFTHTYTGELFF.

V and J are TRBV28 and TRBJ2-1; 7 nucleotides align to TRBD2. The CDR3 is 21 amino acids. Germline assignment: CDR1 MDHEN and CDR2 SYDVKM. Unmatched junction bases numbered 25, after V lost 4 bases and J lost 4 bases. The CDR3 here is CASSSLLDLIPGGRVYNEQFF. CDR3 nucleotides: TGTGCCAGCAGTTCACTCCTTGATTTAATCCCGGGCGGGAGAGTATACAATGAGCAGTTCTTC.

The V call is TRBV9, the J call TRBJ2-3, with D unresolved. Trimming took 3 bases from V and 0 from J, leaving 5 bases between them. The CDR3 runs 13 residues. Germline lookup yields CDR1 SGDLS and CDR2 YYNGEE. CDR3 protein: CASSDQSTDTQYF. The CDR3, as DNA: TGTGCCAGCAGCGACCAAAGCACAGATACGCAGTATTTT.

The DNA for the CDR3 is TGTGCCAGCACCTTTAGCGGGAACACAGATACGCAGTATTTT. It yields the protein CASTFSGNTDTQYF. The chain carries TRBV9 and TRBJ2-3; the match to TRBD2 covers 8 bases. CDR1 and CDR2 (germline): SGDLS, YYNGEE. Unmatched junction bases numbered 5, after V lost 6 bases and J lost 2 bases. This CDR3 region has 14 residues.

The chain recombines TRBV5-4 with TRBJ2-1; TRBD1 aligns across 9 bases. J gave up 1 base and V 4 bases, and 6 bases lay outside the gene matches. Germline CDR1 SGHNT, CDR2 YYREEE (reference sequence). The CDR3 is made up of 16 amino acids. The CDR3 sequence is CASSKDRGGSYNEQFF. CDR3 sequence (DNA): TGTGCCAGCAGCAAGGACAGGGGAGGATCCTACAATGAGCAGTTCTTC.

Points on this clone: The same CDR3 arises from other DNA sequences in this sample as well. The genes are TRBV7-9 and TRBJ2-3; TRBD2 might be the D (5 bases). The CDR3 length is 14 residues. V dropped 5 bases and J dropped 0 bases, with 9 bases sitting between them. Germline V CDR1 and CDR2: SEHNR, FQNEAQ (reference sequence). The CDR3 spells CASSQSGSTDTQYF. CDR3 nucleotides: TGTGCCAGCAGCCAGAGCGGTAGCACAGATACGCAGTATTTT.

The chain has TRBV19 and TRBJ2-2; D unclear. This CDR3 comprises 16 residues. Per germline, CDR1 LNHDA and CDR2 SQIVND (reference sequence). V was shortened by 7 bases and J by 0 bases, with 15 bases between the two germline ends. This CDR3 is CASNLGVRSNTGELFF. The CDR3 region has the DNA TGTGCCAGTAATCTAGGTGTTAGGTCGAACACCGGGGAGCTGTTTTTT.

Turning to this clone: Other DNA sequences of this sample code for an identical CDR3. The chain couples TRBV7-2 to TRBJ2-1; no reliable D call. This CDR3 is 12 amino acids long. V was clipped by 3 bases and J by 2 bases, with 2 bases between them. From germline, CDR1 is SGHTA and CDR2 FQGNSA. DNA of the CDR3: TGTGCCAGCAGCTTGACCTACAATGAGCAGTTCTTC. Translation gives CASSLTYNEQFF.